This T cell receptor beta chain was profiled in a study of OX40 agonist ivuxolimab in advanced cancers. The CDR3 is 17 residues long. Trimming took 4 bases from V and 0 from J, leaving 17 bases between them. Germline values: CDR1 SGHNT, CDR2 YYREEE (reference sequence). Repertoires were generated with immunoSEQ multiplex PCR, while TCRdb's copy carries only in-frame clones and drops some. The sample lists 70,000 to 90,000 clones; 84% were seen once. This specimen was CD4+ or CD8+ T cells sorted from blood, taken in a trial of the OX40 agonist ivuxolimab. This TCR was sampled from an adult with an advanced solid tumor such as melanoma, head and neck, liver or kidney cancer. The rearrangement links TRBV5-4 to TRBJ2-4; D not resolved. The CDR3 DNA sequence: TGTGCCAGCAGCCTGGATATGGGATCCGTAGCCAAAAACATTCAGTACTTC. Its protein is CASSLDMGSVAKNIQYF.